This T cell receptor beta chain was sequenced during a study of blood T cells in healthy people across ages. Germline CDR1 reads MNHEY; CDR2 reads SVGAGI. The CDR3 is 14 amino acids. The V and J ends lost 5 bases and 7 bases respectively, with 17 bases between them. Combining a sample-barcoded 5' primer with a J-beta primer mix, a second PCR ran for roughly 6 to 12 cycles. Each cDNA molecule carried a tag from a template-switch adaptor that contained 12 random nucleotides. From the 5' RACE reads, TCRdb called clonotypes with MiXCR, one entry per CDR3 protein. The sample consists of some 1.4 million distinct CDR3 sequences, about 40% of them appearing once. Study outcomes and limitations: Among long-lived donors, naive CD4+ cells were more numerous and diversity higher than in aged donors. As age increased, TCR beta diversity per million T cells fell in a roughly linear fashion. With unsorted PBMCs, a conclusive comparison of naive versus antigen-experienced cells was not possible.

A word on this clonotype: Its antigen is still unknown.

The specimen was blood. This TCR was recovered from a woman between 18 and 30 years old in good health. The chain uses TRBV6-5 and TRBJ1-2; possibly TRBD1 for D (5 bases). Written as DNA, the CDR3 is TGTGCCAGCAGTCGCCAATGGGACGCTGGTGGCTACACCTTC. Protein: CASSRQWDAGGYTF.